In this sample, the clone carrying this T cell receptor (beta chain) turned up once. Its antigen is not identified. CD45RO negativity and positive selection for CCR7 defined naive CD8 cells, a population that excluded terminally differentiated effector memory CD45RA+ cells. This sample was included in a study of shared clonotypes between healthy human individuals. General observations from the study: Shared across several donors were 4% to 5% of the naive CD4 clonotypes. Donor clonotype sharing was expected to depend on sequencing depth. A limitation of the genetic and exposure-history diversity represented arose from few donors.

Genomic DNA (from each subset) was split evenly across several immunoSEQ plates. Profiling relied on immunoSEQ multiplex PCR, and the TCRdb table lists in-frame clones only, not all of them. The sample carries millions of clones, approximately 94% recorded once. CDR1 is SGDLS, CDR2 YYNGEE, per germline. V lost 2 bases and J lost 2; bases outside the gene matches: 6. This CDR3 has 15 amino acids. The J gene is TRBJ2-5, the V gene TRBV9; 7 nucleotides match TRBD2. The sequencing sample was made of naive CD8+ T cells from PBMCs. This receptor was taken from a man younger than 35 in good health. Some clones in this sample may be carry-over from other donors' samples. The CDR3 DNA sequence: TGTGCCAGCAGCGTTGGGGGAGGGGATCAAGAGACCCAGTACTTC. Translating it yields CASSVGGGDQETQYF. The full variable domain, rest sourced from reference TRBV9 and TRBJ2-5, is DSGVTQTPKHLITATGQRVTLRCSPRSGDLSVYWYQQSLDQGLQFLIQYYNGEERAKGNILERFSAQQFPDLHSELNLSSLELGDSALYFCASSVGGGDQETQYFGPGTRLLVL.